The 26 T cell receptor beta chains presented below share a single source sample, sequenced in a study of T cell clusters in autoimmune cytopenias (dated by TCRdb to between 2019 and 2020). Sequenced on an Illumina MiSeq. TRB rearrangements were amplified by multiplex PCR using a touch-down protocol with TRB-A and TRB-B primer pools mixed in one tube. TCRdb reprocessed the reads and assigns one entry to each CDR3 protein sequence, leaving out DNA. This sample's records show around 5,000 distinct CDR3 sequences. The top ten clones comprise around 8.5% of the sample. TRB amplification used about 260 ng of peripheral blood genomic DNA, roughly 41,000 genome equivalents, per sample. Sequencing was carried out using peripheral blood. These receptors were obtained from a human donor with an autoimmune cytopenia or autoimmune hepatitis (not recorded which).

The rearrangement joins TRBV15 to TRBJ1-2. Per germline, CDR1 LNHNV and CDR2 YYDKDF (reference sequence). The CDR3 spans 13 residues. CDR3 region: CATSRINNYGYTF.

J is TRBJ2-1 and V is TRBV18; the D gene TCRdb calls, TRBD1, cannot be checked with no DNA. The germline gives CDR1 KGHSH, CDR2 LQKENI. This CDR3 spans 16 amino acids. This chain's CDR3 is CASSPGTGRGDNEQFF.

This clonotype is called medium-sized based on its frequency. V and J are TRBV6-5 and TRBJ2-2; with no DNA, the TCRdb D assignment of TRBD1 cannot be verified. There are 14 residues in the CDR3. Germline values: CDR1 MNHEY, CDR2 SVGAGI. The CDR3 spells CASRDRANTGELFF.

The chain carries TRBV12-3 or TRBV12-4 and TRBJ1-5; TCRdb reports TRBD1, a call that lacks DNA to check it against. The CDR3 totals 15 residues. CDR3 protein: CASTTSGGAGQPQHF.

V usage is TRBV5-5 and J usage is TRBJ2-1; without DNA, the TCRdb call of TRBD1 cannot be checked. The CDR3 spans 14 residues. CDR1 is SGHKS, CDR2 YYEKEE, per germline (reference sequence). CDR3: CASSPMPGDYEQFF.

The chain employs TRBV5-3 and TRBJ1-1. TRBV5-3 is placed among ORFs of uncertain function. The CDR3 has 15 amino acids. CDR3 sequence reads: CARSEHGRHNTEAFF.

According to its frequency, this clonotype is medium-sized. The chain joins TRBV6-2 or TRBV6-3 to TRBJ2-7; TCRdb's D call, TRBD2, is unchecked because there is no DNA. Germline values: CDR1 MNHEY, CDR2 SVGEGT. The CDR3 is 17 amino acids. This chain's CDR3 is CASSSPGLAAGSHEQYF.

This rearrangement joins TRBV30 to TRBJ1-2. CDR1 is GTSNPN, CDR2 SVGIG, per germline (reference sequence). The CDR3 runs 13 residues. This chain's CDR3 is CAWSVSTDYGYTF.

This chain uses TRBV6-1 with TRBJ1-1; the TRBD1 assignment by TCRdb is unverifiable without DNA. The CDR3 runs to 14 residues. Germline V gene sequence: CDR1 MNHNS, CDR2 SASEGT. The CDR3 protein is CASTGRSLGGEAFF.

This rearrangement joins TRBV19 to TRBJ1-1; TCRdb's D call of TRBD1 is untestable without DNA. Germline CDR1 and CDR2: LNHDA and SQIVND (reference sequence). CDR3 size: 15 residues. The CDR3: CASSIGRGVDTEAFF.

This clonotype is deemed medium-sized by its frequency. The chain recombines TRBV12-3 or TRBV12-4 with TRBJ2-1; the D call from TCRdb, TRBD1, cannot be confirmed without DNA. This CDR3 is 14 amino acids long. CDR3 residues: CASSLPQGNNEQFF.

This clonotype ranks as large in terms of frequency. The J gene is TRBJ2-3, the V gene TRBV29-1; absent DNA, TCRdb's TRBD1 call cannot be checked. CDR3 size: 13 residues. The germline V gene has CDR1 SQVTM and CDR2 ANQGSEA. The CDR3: CSVGYRGADTQYF.

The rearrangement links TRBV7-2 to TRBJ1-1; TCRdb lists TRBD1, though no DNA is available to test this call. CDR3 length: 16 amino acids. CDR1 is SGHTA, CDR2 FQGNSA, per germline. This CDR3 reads CASSPRVDRVGTEAFF.

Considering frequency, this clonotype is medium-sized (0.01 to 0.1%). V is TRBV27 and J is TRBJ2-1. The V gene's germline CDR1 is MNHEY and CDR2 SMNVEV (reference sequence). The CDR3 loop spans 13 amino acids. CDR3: CASSYNNYNEQFF.

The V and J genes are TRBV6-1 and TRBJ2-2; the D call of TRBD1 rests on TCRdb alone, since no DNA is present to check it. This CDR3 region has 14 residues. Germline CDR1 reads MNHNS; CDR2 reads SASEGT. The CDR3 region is CASSPGADTGELFF.

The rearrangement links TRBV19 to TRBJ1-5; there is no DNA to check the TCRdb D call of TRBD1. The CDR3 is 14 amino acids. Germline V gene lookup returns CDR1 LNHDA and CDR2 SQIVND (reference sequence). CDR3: CASRTGVYNQPQHF.

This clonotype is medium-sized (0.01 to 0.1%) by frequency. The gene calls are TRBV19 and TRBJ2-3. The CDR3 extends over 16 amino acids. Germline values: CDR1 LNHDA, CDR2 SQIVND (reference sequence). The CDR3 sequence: CASSITLYQMLNTQYF.

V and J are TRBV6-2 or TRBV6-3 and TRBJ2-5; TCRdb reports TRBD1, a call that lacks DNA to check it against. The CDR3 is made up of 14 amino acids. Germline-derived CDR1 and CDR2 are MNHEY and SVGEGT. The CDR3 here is CASSSGHFGETQYF.

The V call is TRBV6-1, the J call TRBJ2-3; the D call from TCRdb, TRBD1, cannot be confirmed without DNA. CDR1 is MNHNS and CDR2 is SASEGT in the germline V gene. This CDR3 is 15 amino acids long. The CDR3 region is CASRLRDREADAQYF.

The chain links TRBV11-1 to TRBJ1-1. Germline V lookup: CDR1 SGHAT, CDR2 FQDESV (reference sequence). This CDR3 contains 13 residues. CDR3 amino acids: CASSSGALAEAFF.

CDR3 region: CASRPTSGRAHEQFF. The chain links TRBV12-3 or TRBV12-4 to TRBJ2-1; no DNA is available, so the TRBD2 call from TCRdb remains unchecked. The CDR3 sequence is 15 residues long.

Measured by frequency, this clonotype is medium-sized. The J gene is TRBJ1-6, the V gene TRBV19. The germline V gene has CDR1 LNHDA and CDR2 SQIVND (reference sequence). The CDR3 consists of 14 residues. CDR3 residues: CASSTEAYNSPLHF.

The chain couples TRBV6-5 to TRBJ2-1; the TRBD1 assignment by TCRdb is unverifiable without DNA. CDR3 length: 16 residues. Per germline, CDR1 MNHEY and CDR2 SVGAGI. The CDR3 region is CASSYNDRGKSVMQFF.

The CDR3 reads CAARLDHSYEQYF. The chain links TRBV6-6 to TRBJ2-7; without DNA, the TCRdb call of TRBD2 cannot be checked. CDR1 MNHNY and CDR2 SVGAGI come from the germline V gene (reference sequence). The CDR3 runs 13 residues.

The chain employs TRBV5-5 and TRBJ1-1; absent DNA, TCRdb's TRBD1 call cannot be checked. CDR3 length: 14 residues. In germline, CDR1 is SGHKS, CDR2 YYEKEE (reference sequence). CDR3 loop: CASSLESGVRQAFF. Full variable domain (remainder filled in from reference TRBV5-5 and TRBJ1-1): DAGVTQSPTHLIKTRGQQVTLRCSPISGHKSVSWYQQVLGQGPQFIFQYYEKEERGRGNFPDRFSARQFPNYSSELNVNALLLGDSALYLCASSLESGVRQAFFGQGTRLTVV.

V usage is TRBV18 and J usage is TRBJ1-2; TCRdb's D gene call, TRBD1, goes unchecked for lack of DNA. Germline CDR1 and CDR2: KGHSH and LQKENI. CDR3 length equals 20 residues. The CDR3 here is CASSPLPGQVSNPKNYGYTF.